The 19 T cell receptor beta chains reported below all come from one sample, sequenced in a study of T cell repertoires in cytomegalovirus infection. TCRdb re-called the reads with MiXCR, one entry per CDR3 protein. Here the sample spans about 360,000 distinct CDR3 sequences, less than 20% being singletons. Sequenced sample: PBMCs. Receptors originate from a human donor in good health (CMV status not recorded). Some clones in this sample may be carry-over from other donors' samples.

This clonotype was observed a single time. This chain joins TRBV14 and TRBJ1-2; 7 bases are shared with TRBD1. The CDR3 consists of 13 residues. V was clipped by 7 bases and J by 2 bases; unmatched bases: 4. Germline V gene data show CDR1 as SGHDN and CDR2 as FVKESK. The CDR3 nucleotides read TGTGCCAGCACCTCAGGGGGGAACTATGGCTACACCTTC. It yields the protein CASTSGGNYGYTF. Filled out from reference TRBV14 and TRBJ1-2, the complete variable domain reads EAGVTQFPSHSVIEKGQTVTLRCDPISGHDNLYWYRRVMGKEIKFLLHFVKESKQDESGMPNNRFLAERTGGTYSTLKVQPAELEDSGVYFCASTSGGNYGYTFGSGTRLTVV.

CDR3 region: CSARDRQGFTEAFF. CDR3 nucleotide sequence: TGCAGTGCTAGAGATCGTCAGGGGTTCACTGAAGCTTTCTTT. The chain joins TRBV20-1 to TRBJ1-1, with D possibly matching TRBD1 (6 bases). Germline CDR1 is DFQATT and CDR2 is SNEGSKA (reference sequence). V gave up 0 bases and J gave up 4 bases, with 12 bases separating them. This CDR3 is 14 amino acids long.

Many counts were recorded for this clonotype. J is TRBJ2-1 and V is TRBV7-2; D unclear. V was shortened by 5 bases and J by 8 bases, with 10 bases between the two germline ends. Germline V gives CDR1 SGHTA, CDR2 FQGNSA. The CDR3 has 12 amino acids. The CDR3 bases are TGTGCCAGCAGCACCGGTCCGTATGAGCAGTTCTTC. It is translated as CASSTGPYEQFF.

The V call is TRBV10-2, the J call TRBJ2-5; D may be TRBD1 or TRBD2 (5 bases each). Germline V gene data show CDR1 as WSHSY and CDR2 as SAAADI. The length of the CDR3 is 14 residues. V lost 2 bases, J lost 7 bases, and 14 bases lay in between. The DNA of the CDR3 is TGCGCCAGCAGTGAGACCCGGGGCTCAGGGACCCAGTACTTC. It specifies CASSETRGSGTQYF.

The chain links TRBV28 to TRBJ1-1, with a possible D match to TRBD1 (5 bases). The CDR3 is 13 residues long. CDR1 is MDHEN, CDR2 SYDVKM, per germline. Between the trimmed V and J ends, which lost 6 bases and 0 bases, there was a span of 8 bases. The CDR3 region is CASRTDLNTEAFF. CDR3 sequence (DNA): TGTGCCAGCAGGACAGACTTGAACACTGAAGCTTTCTTT. The full variable domain, with the rest looked up from reference TRBV28 and TRBJ1-1, is DVKVTQSSRYLVKRTGEKVFLECVQDMDHENMFWYRQDPGLGLRLIYFSYDVKMKEKGDIPEGYSVSREKKERFSLILESASTNQTSMYLCASRTDLNTEAFFGQGTRLTVV.

The chain joins TRBV20-1 to TRBJ2-2; D perhaps matches TRBD2 (6 bases). Per germline, CDR1 DFQATT and CDR2 SNEGSKA (reference sequence). CDR3 size: 12 residues. Between the trimmed V and J ends, which lost 3 bases and 4 bases, there was a span of 6 bases. The CDR3 spells CSARTSTGELFF. In nucleotides, the CDR3 is TGCAGTGCTAGGACTAGCACCGGGGAGCTGTTTTTT.

This clonotype was counted a few times. This rearrangement joins TRBV2 to TRBJ2-3, with D perhaps matching TRBD1 (6 bases). This CDR3 is 15 amino acids long. In germline, CDR1 is SNHLY, CDR2 FYNNEI. V lost 3 bases to trimming and J lost 2 bases, with 12 bases between them. In DNA form, the CDR3 reads TGTGCCAGCAGTGATGGGGGCCTGTTCACAGATACGCAGTATTTT. This gives the protein CASSDGGLFTDTQYF.

The V and J genes are TRBV5-6 and TRBJ2-2; 11 bases align to TRBD2. This CDR3 is built from 14 residues. Germline-derived CDR1 and CDR2 are SGHDT and YYEEEE. Trimming cost V 4 bases and J 5 bases; bases outside gene matches: 1. This CDR3 is CASSRLAGTGELFF. CDR3 DNA sequence: TGTGCCAGCAGCCGACTAGCGGGAACCGGGGAGCTGTTTTTT.

This chain connects TRBV19 to TRBJ1-5; 9 positions match TRBD1. This CDR3 is built from 15 residues. Germline V gene data show CDR1 as LNHDA and CDR2 as SQIVND (reference sequence). V was clipped by 9 bases and J by 0 bases; unmatched bases: 6. The CDR3, as DNA: TGTGCCAGCAAACAGGGGGCCTATAGCAATCAGCCCCAGCATTTT. Its protein is CASKQGAYSNQPQHF.

This clonotype occurred many times. V and J are TRBV7-2 and TRBJ2-3, with TRBD2 identical over 8 bases. From germline, CDR1 is SGHTA and CDR2 FQGNSA. V was pared by 5 bases and J by 7 bases, with 14 bases of the junction left unmatched. The CDR3 covers 16 residues. CDR3 coding DNA: TGTGCCAGCAGCCCCGGGGGGGGGCCTCAGAGAAATACGCAGTATTTT. It is translated as CASSPGGGPQRNTQYF.

This clonotype came up many times. This chain uses TRBV7-2 with TRBJ2-2; no clear D gene. V lost 3 bases to trimming and J lost 0 bases, with 8 bases between them. The CDR3 has 15 residues. Germline CDR1 and CDR2: SGHTA and FQGNSA. The CDR3 reads CASSFSTTNTGELFF. DNA of the CDR3: TGTGCCAGCAGCTTTTCTACCACGAACACCGGGGAGCTGTTTTTT. Full variable domain (remainder filled in from reference TRBV7-2 and TRBJ2-2): GAGVSQSPSNKVTEKGKDVELRCDPISGHTALYWYRQSLGQGLEFLIYFQGNSAPDKSGLPSDRFSAERTGGSVSTLTIQRTQQEDSAVYLCASSFSTTNTGELFFGEGSRLTVL.

V and J are TRBV5-1 and TRBJ1-5; D possibly corresponds to TRBD1 (6 bases). V shed 4 bases and J shed 3 bases, with 14 bases lying between them. The CDR3 spans 15 residues. Germline CDR1 and CDR2: SGHRS and YFSETQ. The chain's CDR3 is CASSPDSGANQPQHF. As DNA, the CDR3 is TGCGCCAGCAGCCCCGACTCAGGGGCCAATCAGCCCCAGCATTTT. Drawing the rest from reference TRBV5-1 and TRBJ1-5, the complete variable domain is KAGVTQTPRYLIKTRGQQVTLSCSPISGHRSVSWYQQTPGQGLQFLFEYFSETQRNKGNFPGRFSGRQFSNSRSEMNVSTLELGDSALYLCASSPDSGANQPQHFGDGTRLSIL.

As regards this clonotype: At one end, the junction sequence differs from germline, possibly due to a read error. This sequence joins TRBV12-3 or TRBV12-4 and TRBJ1-1; D may be TRBD1 (5 bases). This CDR3 is 14 amino acids long. Here the CDR3 reads CASRVTELNNEAFF. CDR3 coding DNA: TGTGCCAGCAGGGTGACAGAGTTGAACAATGAAGCTTTCTTT.

This chain connects TRBV19 to TRBJ1-5; TRBD1 agrees at 8 bases. The CDR3 contains 16 residues. V lost 5 bases to trimming and J lost 7 bases; unmatched junction nucleotides: 13. The germline V gene encodes CDR1 LNHDA and CDR2 SQIVND (reference sequence). The chain's CDR3 is CASSLDPGGGGQPQHF. CDR3 bases: TGTGCCAGTAGTCTCGATCCAGGGGGCGGGGGGCAGCCCCAGCATTTT.

This chain connects TRBV7-7 to TRBJ2-2; 7 nucleotides align to TRBD2. Unmatched junction bases numbered 4, after V lost 1 base and J lost 5 bases. The length of the CDR3 is 15 residues. Germline V lookup: CDR1 SSHAT, CDR2 FNYEAQ (reference sequence). CDR3 region: CASSLGSGVTGELFF. DNA of the CDR3: TGTGCCAGCAGCTTAGGCAGCGGGGTGACCGGGGAGCTGTTTTTT.

The DNA of the CDR3 is TGTGCCAGCAGCTACAGGGGGCTATGGTACGAGCAGTACTTC. Translating it yields CASSYRGLWYEQYF. This chain uses TRBV14 with TRBJ2-7; 9 bases agree with TRBD1. Germline trimming cut 5 bases from V and 4 bases from J; bases unmatched to any gene: 6. The CDR3 covers 14 residues. CDR1 and CDR2 (germline): SGHDN, FVKESK.

This clonotype was seen a few times. The chain recombines TRBV14 with TRBJ2-3, with TRBD2 identical over 8 bases. The CDR3 has 14 amino acids. Trimming took 4 bases from V and 7 from J; bases not matched to a gene: 7. Per the germline V gene, CDR1 is SGHDN and CDR2 is FVKESK. The CDR3 region is CASSLLRGANTQYF. As DNA, the CDR3 is TGTGCCAGCAGCCTGCTGCGGGGGGCGAATACGCAGTATTTT.

At least ten counts were recorded for this clonotype. The DNA for the CDR3 is TGTGCCAGCAGCACCGGGGACGTATTCTCTGGGGCCAACGTCCTGACTTTC. It is translated as CASSTGDVFSGANVLTF. The V and J genes are TRBV7-2 and TRBJ2-6; tentatively, D is TRBD1 or TRBD2 (5 bases each). This CDR3 has 17 residues. V lost 5 bases, J lost 0 bases, and 14 bases lay in between. CDR1 SGHTA and CDR2 FQGNSA come from the germline V gene.

Ten or more counts support this clonotype. This rearrangement joins TRBV7-2 to TRBJ2-1; 8 bases are shared with TRBD2. The CDR3 has 15 amino acids. Germline-derived CDR1 and CDR2 are SGHTA and FQGNSA. The V and J ends lost 1 base and 5 bases, in that order; junction bases with no gene match: 4. The CDR3 reads CASSLVSGTHNEQFF. In nucleotides, the CDR3 is TGTGCCAGCAGCTTAGTTAGCGGGACCCACAATGAGCAGTTCTTC.